This TCR beta chain is from a study of blood T cell repertoires in COVID-19. CDR3 length: 14 residues. Germline CDR1 reads KGHDR; CDR2 reads SFDVKD. With V trimmed by 4 bases and J by 6 bases, 2 bases remained unmatched. Authors' data handling: The assay estimated nucleated cells by amplifying reference gene primers. Sequencing used immunoSEQ multiplex PCR; TCRdb keeps in-frame clones, though not all of them. V, J and clone size derive from that table, while D and trimming were established from the DNA sequence. The sample carries about 54,000 clones, approximately 91% recorded once. This TCR was sampled from a woman aged 55-69 years with active or convalescent COVID-19. This rearrangement joins TRBV24-1 to TRBJ2-2; 9 bases line up with TRBD1. Sequencing was performed on peripheral blood. The chain's CDR3 is CATSERQGAGELFF. The CDR3 nucleotides read TGTGCCACCAGTGAAAGACAGGGGGCCGGGGAGCTGTTTTTT.